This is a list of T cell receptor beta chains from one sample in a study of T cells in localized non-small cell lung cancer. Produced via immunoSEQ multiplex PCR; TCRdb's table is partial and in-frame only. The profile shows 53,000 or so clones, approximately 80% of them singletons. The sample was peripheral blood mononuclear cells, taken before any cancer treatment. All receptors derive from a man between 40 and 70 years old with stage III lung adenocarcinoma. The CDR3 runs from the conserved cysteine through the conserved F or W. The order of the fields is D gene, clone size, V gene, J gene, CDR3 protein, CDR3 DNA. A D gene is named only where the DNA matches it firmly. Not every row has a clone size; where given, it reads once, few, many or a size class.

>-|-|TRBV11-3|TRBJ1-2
CASSEDGYGYTF
TGTGCCAGCAGCGAGGACGGATATGGCTACACCTTC
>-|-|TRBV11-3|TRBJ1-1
CASSLEGNTEAFF
TGTGCCAGCAGCTTAGAGGGGAACACTGAAGCTTTCTTT
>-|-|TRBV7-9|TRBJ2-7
CASTSVDEQYF
TGTGCCAGCACCTCCGTGGACGAGCAGTACTTC
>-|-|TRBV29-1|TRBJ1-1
CSVQGNTEAFF
TGCAGCGTTCAGGGGAACACTGAAGCTTTCTTT
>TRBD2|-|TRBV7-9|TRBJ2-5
CASSSRLAGQETQYF
TGTGCCAGCAGCTCCAGACTAGCGGGGCAAGAGACCCAGTACTTC
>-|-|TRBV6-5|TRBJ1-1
CASSAYEGINTEAFF
TGTGCCAGCAGTGCCTATGAGGGTATAAACACTGAAGCTTTCTTT
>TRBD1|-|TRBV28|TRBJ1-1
CASSFEGQGAPTEAFF
TGTGCCAGCAGTTTTGAAGGACAGGGGGCGCCAACTGAAGCTTTCTTT
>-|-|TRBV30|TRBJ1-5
CAWDRGNQPQHF
TGTGCCTGGGACCGCGGCAATCAGCCCCAGCATTTT
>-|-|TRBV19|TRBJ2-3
CASSPLGTDTQYF
TGTGCCAGTAGTCCCCTAGGCACAGATACGCAGTATTTT
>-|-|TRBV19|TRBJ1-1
CASSPVPGDEAFF
TGTGCCAGTAGTCCCGTACCCGGCGATGAAGCTTTCTTT
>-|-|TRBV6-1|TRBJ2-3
CASSPDGDTQYF
TGTGCCAGCAGTCCGGATGGAGATACGCAGTATTTT
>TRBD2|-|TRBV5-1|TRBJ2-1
CASSFRLAGVNEQFF
TGCGCCAGCAGCTTCAGGCTAGCGGGAGTCAATGAGCAGTTCTTC
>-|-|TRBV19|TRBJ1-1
CASTLRVGNTEAFF
TGTGCCAGTACCCTGAGGGTGGGAAACACTGAAGCTTTCTTT
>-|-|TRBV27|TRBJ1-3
CASGPGRRNTIYF
TGTGCCAGCGGTCCGGGACGGCGAAACACCATATATTTT
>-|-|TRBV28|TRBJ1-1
CASSSGSLEAFF
TGTGCCAGCAGTTCGGGGTCACTAGAAGCTTTCTTT
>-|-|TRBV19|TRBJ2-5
CASTPRTGRGETQYF
TGTGCCAGTACACCTAGGACAGGGAGGGGAGAGACCCAGTACTTC
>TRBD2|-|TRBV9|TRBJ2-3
CASSTGDGGDTQYF
TGTGCCAGCAGCACGGGGGACGGGGGGGATACGCAGTATTTT
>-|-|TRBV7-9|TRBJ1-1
CASSEHPEQGAFF
TGTGCCAGTTCTGAGCACCCCGAACAGGGAGCTTTCTTT
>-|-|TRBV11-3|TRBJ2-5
CASSQLTAQETQYF
TGTGCCAGCAGCCAGCTGACAGCACAAGAGACCCAGTACTTC
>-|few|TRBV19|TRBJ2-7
CARQALAQYF
TGTGCCAGACAGGCGCTGGCGCAGTACTTC
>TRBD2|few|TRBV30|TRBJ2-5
CAWSVRTGGETQYF
TGTGCCTGGAGTGTACGCACGGGGGGAGAGACCCAGTACTTC
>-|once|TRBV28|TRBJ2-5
CASSPHGRGKETQYF
TGTGCCAGCAGTCCCCACGGGAGAGGGAAGGAGACCCAGTACTTC
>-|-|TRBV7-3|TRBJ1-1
CASSQTYNTEAFF
TGTGCCAGCAGCCAGACGTACAACACTGAAGCTTTCTTT
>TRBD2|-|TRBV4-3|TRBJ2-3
CASSQDLGSGGLTDTQYF
TGCGCCAGCAGCCAAGATCTCGGTAGCGGGGGGTTAACAGATACGCAGTATTTT
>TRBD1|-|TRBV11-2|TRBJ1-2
CASSLGTGGAYGYTF
TGTGCCAGCAGCTTAGGGACAGGGGGCGCCTATGGCTACACCTTC
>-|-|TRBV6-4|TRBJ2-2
CASSVTGPTGELFF
TGTGCCAGCAGTGTGACAGGTCCCACCGGGGAGCTGTTTTTT
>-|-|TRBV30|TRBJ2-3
CACPIASSTDTQYF
TGTGCCTGCCCCATAGCTTCGAGCACAGATACGCAGTATTTT
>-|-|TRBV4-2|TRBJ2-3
CASSHRETTDTQYF
TGTGCCAGCAGCCATCGGGAAACTACAGATACGCAGTATTTT
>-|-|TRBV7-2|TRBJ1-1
CASSLSVNTEAFF
TGTGCCAGCAGCTTATCCGTGAACACTGAAGCTTTCTTT
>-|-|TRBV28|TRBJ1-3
CASSLGRFSGNTIYF
TGTGCCAGCAGTTTAGGGCGGTTCTCTGGAAACACCATATATTTT